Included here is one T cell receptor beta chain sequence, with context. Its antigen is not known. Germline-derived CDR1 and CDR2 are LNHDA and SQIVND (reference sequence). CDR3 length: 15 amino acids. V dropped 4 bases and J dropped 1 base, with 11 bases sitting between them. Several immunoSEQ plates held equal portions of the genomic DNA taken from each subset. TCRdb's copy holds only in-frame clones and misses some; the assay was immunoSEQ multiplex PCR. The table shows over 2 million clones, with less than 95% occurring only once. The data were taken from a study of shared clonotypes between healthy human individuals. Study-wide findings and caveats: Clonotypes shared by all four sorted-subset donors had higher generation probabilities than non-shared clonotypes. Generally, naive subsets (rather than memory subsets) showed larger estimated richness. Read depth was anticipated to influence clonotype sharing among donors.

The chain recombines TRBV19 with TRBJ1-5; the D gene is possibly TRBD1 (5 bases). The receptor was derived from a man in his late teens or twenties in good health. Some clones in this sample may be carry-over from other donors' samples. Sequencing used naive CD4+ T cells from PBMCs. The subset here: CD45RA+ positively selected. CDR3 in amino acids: CASSNNKGSNQPQHF. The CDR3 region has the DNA TGTGCCAGTAGTAATAACAAGGGGAGCAATCAGCCCCAGCATTTT.